Below are 28 T cell receptor beta chains sequenced from a single sample in a study of blood T cell repertoires in COVID-19. Sequencing used immunoSEQ multiplex PCR; TCRdb keeps in-frame clones, though not all of them. This repertoire shows fewer than 20,000 clones, 88% found once; its top ten account for less than 3.5%. The sequencing sample was made of peripheral blood. All receptors come from a human donor in a cohort sampled during active COVID-19.

This sequence joins TRBV24-1 and TRBJ1-2; D is uncertain. There are 12 residues in the CDR3. Looked up from germline, CDR1 is KGHDR and CDR2 is SFDVKD. V dropped 5 bases and J dropped 8 bases, with 11 bases sitting between them. CDR3 bases: TGTGCCACCAGTGGTACCGAACTGGGCTACACCTTC. Translation gives CATSGTELGYTF.

This clone was seen only a few times. V and J are TRBV4-1 and TRBJ1-5; the match to TRBD1 covers 9 bases. The ends lost 0 bases at V and 6 bases at J; junction bases unmatched: 12. The CDR3 has 18 amino acids. Germline lookup yields CDR1 MGHRA and CDR2 YSYEKL. CDR3 DNA sequence: TGCGCCAGCAGCCAAGATCGTATAAGAACAGGGGGCATTCAGCCCCAGCATTTT. This gives the protein CASSQDRIRTGGIQPQHF.

As DNA, the CDR3 is TGCAGCGTTGCCGACAGCCGCAATCAGCCCCAGCATTTT. It encodes CSVADSRNQPQHF. V usage is TRBV29-1 and J usage is TRBJ1-5, with D perhaps TRBD1 (5 bases). Germline V lookup: CDR1 SQVTM, CDR2 ANQGSEA. The CDR3 contains 13 residues. V was shortened by 4 bases and J by 2 bases, with 9 bases between the two germline ends. Variable domain in full (rest from reference TRBV29-1 and TRBJ1-5): SAVISQKPSRDICQRGTSLTIQCQVDSQVTMMFWYRQQPGQSLTLIATANQGSEATYESGFVIDKFPISRPNLTFSTLTVSNMSPEDSSIYLCSVADSRNQPQHFGDGTRLSIL.

The chain is built from TRBV28 and TRBJ2-1; 8 positions match TRBD2. CDR1 and CDR2 (germline): MDHEN, SYDVKM. The junction had 25 bases not matched to a gene; V was cut back by 5 bases and J by 7 bases. This CDR3 contains 20 residues. This chain's CDR3 is CASSPKEWSRGASLLNEQFF. CDR3 nucleotide sequence: TGTGCCAGCAGTCCCAAGGAGTGGTCGCGGGGGGCCAGTCTCTTAAATGAGCAGTTCTTC.

Points on this clone: The same CDR3 can be traced to other DNA sequences in this sample. V usage is TRBV27 and J usage is TRBJ2-1, with 12 bases aligning to TRBD2. There are 15 residues in the CDR3. The V gene's germline CDR1 is MNHEY and CDR2 SMNVEV (reference sequence). With 5 bases clipped from V and 6 bases from J, the junction kept 5 bases outside the gene matches. CDR3 region: CASSPLAGGGNEQFF. CDR3 DNA: TGTGCCAGCAGTCCCCTAGCGGGAGGGGGCAATGAGCAGTTCTTC.

The rearrangement links TRBV3-1 (or the pseudogene TRBV3-2) to TRBJ2-4; TRBD2 might be the D (7 bases). CDR1 is LGHDT, CDR2 YNNKEL, per germline (reference sequence). Between the trimmed V and J ends, which lost 4 bases and 1 base, there was a span of 14 bases. The CDR3 is 16 amino acids. As DNA, the CDR3 is TGTGCCAGCAGCCGCATAGGGGGGGACGCCAAAAACATTCAGTACTTC. Translating gives CASSRIGGDAKNIQYF.

This clone was seen only once. V and J are TRBV19 and TRBJ2-1, with 11 bases matching TRBD2. Trimming at V came to 5 bases and at J to 9 bases, leaving 3 bases not matched to a gene. The CDR3 has 13 residues. CDR1 is LNHDA, CDR2 SQIVND, per germline (reference sequence). DNA for the CDR3: TGTGCCAGTAGTTATCTAGCGGGAGGTGAGCAGTTCTTC. This sequence encodes CASSYLAGGEQFF.

This clone was seen a handful of times. The V and J genes are TRBV6-4 and TRBJ2-2; 13 nucleotides line up with TRBD2. After removal of 0 bases from V and 6 bases from J, the junction contained 7 bases not matched to a gene. CDR3 length: 18 amino acids. Germline V gives CDR1 MRHNA, CDR2 SNTAGT. The CDR3 loop reads CASSDSTSGGPSPGELFF. DNA for the CDR3: TGTGCCAGCAGTGACTCGACTAGCGGGGGGCCTTCACCCGGGGAGCTGTTTTTT.

The chain carries TRBV14 and TRBJ2-3; TRBD1 might be the D (5 bases). Looked up from germline, CDR1 is SGHDN and CDR2 is FVKESK. The germline V and J ends were trimmed by 0 bases and 2 bases, with 9 bases remaining between them. The CDR3 length is 15 residues. CDR3 sequence (DNA): TGTGCCAGCAGCCAAGACAGGGCAGACACAGATACGCAGTATTTT. It codes for CASSQDRADTDTQYF.

V and J are TRBV3-1 (or the pseudogene TRBV3-2) and TRBJ1-3; no clear D gene. Per germline, CDR1 LGHDT and CDR2 YNNKEL (reference sequence). The CDR3 consists of 17 residues. V gave up 4 bases and J gave up 0 bases, with 16 bases separating them. The CDR3 spells CASSRSETGLSGNTIYF. The CDR3 nucleotides read TGTGCCAGCAGCCGCAGCGAGACTGGTCTCTCTGGAAACACCATATATTTT.

The rearrangement links TRBV10-3 to TRBJ2-7; perhaps TRBD2 as D (6 bases). The germline CDR1 and CDR2 sequences are ENHRY and SYGVKD. The germline V and J ends were trimmed by 3 bases and 2 bases, with 11 bases remaining between them. The CDR3 contains 14 residues. CDR3 sequence: CAISDTGGPYEQYF. The CDR3 nucleotides read TGTGCCATCAGTGATACAGGAGGGCCCTACGAGCAGTACTTC.

The genes are TRBV28 and TRBJ2-2; 9 positions agree with TRBD2. Germline V gene lookup returns CDR1 MDHEN and CDR2 SYDVKM. The trim removed 6 bases at V and 2 bases at J, leaving 7 bases unmatched. CDR3 length equals 16 residues. CDR3 in DNA: TGTGCCAGCAGCCACAGCGGGAGGTCAAACACCGGGGAGCTGTTTTTT. Translation: CASSHSGRSNTGELFF.

The rearrangement joins TRBV5-1 to TRBJ2-5; D remains ambiguous. Trimming took 2 bases from V and 2 from J, leaving 7 bases between them. This CDR3 comprises 13 residues. The germline gives CDR1 SGHRS, CDR2 YFSETQ. The DNA of the CDR3 is TGCGCCAGCAGCTTATTAGTTCAAGAGACCCAGTACTTC. Its protein product is CASSLLVQETQYF.

This chain connects TRBV7-3 to TRBJ2-3; maybe TRBD1 (6 bases). Germline V gene lookup returns CDR1 SGHTA and CDR2 FQGTGA. V lost 4 bases to trimming and J lost 5 bases, with 10 bases between them. The CDR3 is 13 residues long. The CDR3 DNA sequence: TGTGCCAGCAGCTCGACCAGGGGAGATACGCAGTATTTT. Translation gives CASSSTRGDTQYF.

The gene calls are TRBV19 and TRBJ2-1, with 9 bases aligning to TRBD1. CDR1 LNHDA and CDR2 SQIVND come from the germline V gene (reference sequence). This CDR3 is built from 16 residues. The V and J ends lost 2 bases and 5 bases, in that order; junction bases with no gene match: 7. The CDR3 is CASSIIGTGIHNEQFF. The CDR3 DNA sequence: TGTGCCAGTAGTATAATCGGGACAGGGATCCACAATGAGCAGTTCTTC.

The rearrangement joins TRBV6-1 to TRBJ1-5; 9 bases map to TRBD1. Unmatched junction bases numbered 10, after V lost 2 bases and J lost 5 bases. CDR1 is MNHNS, CDR2 SASEGT, per germline. The CDR3 extends over 17 amino acids. Here the CDR3 reads CASSEYGGRTGDQPQHF. CDR3 nucleotides: TGTGCCAGCAGTGAATACGGGGGGCGGACAGGGGATCAGCCCCAGCATTTT.

For the CDR3, the DNA is TGCGCCAGCAGCCCCCGAACGAGACAGGTAAACACTGAAGCTTTCTTT. Translation: CASSPRTRQVNTEAFF. The chain uses TRBV4-1 and TRBJ1-1, with D perhaps matching TRBD1 (6 bases). The CDR3 spans 16 residues. V lost 4 bases and J 2 bases, leaving 17 bases between the germline ends. Germline lookup yields CDR1 MGHRA and CDR2 YSYEKL.

J is TRBJ2-5 and V is TRBV4-1; 11 nucleotides match TRBD2. Unmatched junction bases numbered 20, after V lost 3 bases and J lost 5 bases. From germline, CDR1 is MGHRA and CDR2 YSYEKL. The CDR3 loop spans 20 amino acids. The CDR3 is CASSHHVGKASGGLMETQYF. CDR3 DNA sequence: TGCGCCAGCAGCCACCACGTCGGTAAAGCTAGCGGGGGGCTTATGGAGACCCAGTACTTC.

The chain couples TRBV11-2 to TRBJ2-7; D is unresolved. The CDR3 runs to 13 residues. CDR1 is SGHAT, CDR2 FQNNGV, per germline. Trimming left V 0 bases short and J 6 bases short, with 9 bases between. As DNA, the CDR3 is TGTGCCAGCAGCTTAGAAGCGCCCTCCGAGCAGTACTTC. Translated: CASSLEAPSEQYF.

This clone has just a few counts. The chain carries TRBV5-1 and TRBJ2-2, with 9 bases matching TRBD1. V gave up 0 bases and J gave up 6 bases; unmatched junction bases: 3. Per germline, CDR1 SGHRS and CDR2 YFSETQ. The CDR3 covers 15 residues. The CDR3 sequence is CASSLAGQGAGELFF. CDR3 nucleotides: TGCGCCAGCAGCTTGGCGGGACAGGGCGCCGGGGAGCTGTTTTTT.

This clone showed up just once. DNA of the CDR3: TGTGCCAGCAGCCAATCATACGGTGAAAAACTGTTTTTT. It yields the protein CASSQSYGEKLFF. The chain couples TRBV3-1 (or the pseudogene TRBV3-2) to TRBJ1-4; D is undetermined. Per the germline V gene, CDR1 is LGHDT and CDR2 is YNNKEL (reference sequence). This CDR3 is built from 13 residues. The V end was cut by 2 bases, the J end by 7 bases, with 8 bases between.

The CDR3 sequence is CASSRYKNEKLFF. Here the CDR3 DNA reads TGCGCCAGCAGCCGATACAAGAATGAAAAACTGTTTTTT. The rearrangement uses TRBV4-1 and TRBJ1-4; D not certain. Trimming took 4 bases from V and 5 from J, leaving 8 bases between them. Per germline, CDR1 MGHRA and CDR2 YSYEKL. The CDR3 is made up of 13 amino acids.

V gene TRBV10-3 combines with J gene TRBJ1-1; D not certain. The germline V gene has CDR1 ENHRY and CDR2 SYGVKD. The CDR3 sequence is 12 residues long. V was shortened by 6 bases and J by 2 bases, with 7 bases between the two germline ends. The CDR3 is CAISRLNTEAFF. CDR3 coding DNA: TGTGCCATCAGCAGACTAAACACTGAAGCTTTCTTT.

This clone came up once. V is TRBV12-5 and J is TRBJ1-1, with no clear D. Trimming removed 4 bases at V and 2 bases at J, with 11 bases between. Germline values: CDR1 LGHNT, CDR2 FRNRAP. This CDR3 has 14 amino acids. The CDR3 is CASGSPQANTEAFF. The CDR3 region has the DNA TGTGCTAGTGGTTCTCCCCAGGCAAACACTGAAGCTTTCTTT.

V usage is TRBV4-1 and J usage is TRBJ2-1, with 9 bases lining up with TRBD2. Germline V gives CDR1 MGHRA, CDR2 YSYEKL. The CDR3 is 16 residues long. V lost 0 bases, J lost 6 bases, and 6 bases stayed unmatched. As DNA, the CDR3 is TGCGCCAGCAGCCAAGATAGGGGACTAGCAGGCAATGAGCAGTTCTTC. Translation gives CASSQDRGLAGNEQFF.

The chain joins TRBV5-6 to TRBJ2-7, with TRBD2 matching 8 bases. Germline CDR1 is SGHDT and CDR2 is YYEEEE. Trimming at V came to 1 base and at J to 1 base, leaving 10 bases not matched to a gene. The CDR3 runs to 17 residues. The CDR3: CASSLWMERGSSYEQYF. DNA for the CDR3: TGTGCCAGCAGCTTGTGGATGGAGCGGGGGAGTTCCTACGAGCAGTACTTC.

The V gene is TRBV15, the J gene TRBJ2-3, with D possibly matching TRBD1 (5 bases). The V gene's germline CDR1 is LNHNV and CDR2 YYDKDF (reference sequence). The CDR3 is made up of 16 amino acids. Trimming cost V 1 base and J 3 bases, with 14 bases left between them. The CDR3 sequence: CATSRGSGQGTDTQYF. The CDR3 bases are TGTGCCACCAGCAGAGGGAGTGGGCAGGGAACAGATACGCAGTATTTT.

The CDR3 region is CASSGGQGRSEAFF. The CDR3 DNA reads as TGTGCCAGCAGCGGCGGACAGGGGAGGTCTGAAGCTTTCTTT. This chain uses TRBV3-1 (or the pseudogene TRBV3-2) with TRBJ1-1; TRBD1 matches at 9 bases. Germline-derived CDR1 and CDR2 are LGHDT and YNNKEL (reference sequence). The CDR3 has 14 residues. J gave up 6 bases and V 5 bases, and 7 bases lay outside the gene matches.